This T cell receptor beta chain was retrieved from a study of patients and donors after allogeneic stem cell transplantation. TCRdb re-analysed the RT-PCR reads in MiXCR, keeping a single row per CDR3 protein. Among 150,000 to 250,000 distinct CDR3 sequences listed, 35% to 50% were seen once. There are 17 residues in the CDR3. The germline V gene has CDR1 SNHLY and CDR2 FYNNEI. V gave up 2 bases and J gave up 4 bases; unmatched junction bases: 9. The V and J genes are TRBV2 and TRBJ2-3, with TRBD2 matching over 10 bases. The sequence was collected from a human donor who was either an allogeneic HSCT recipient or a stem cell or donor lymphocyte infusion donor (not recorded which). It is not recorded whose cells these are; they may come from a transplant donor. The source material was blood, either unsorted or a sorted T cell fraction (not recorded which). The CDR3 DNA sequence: TGTGCCAGCAGTGAATCCCGGCTAGCGGGAGTATCAGATACGCAGTATTTT. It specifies CASSESRLAGVSDTQYF. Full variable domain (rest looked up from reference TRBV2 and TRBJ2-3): EPEVTQTPSHQVTQMGQEVILRCVPISNHLYFYWYRQILGQKVEFLVSFYNNEISEKSEIFDDQFSVERPDGSNFTLKIRSTKLEDSAMYFCASSESRLAGVSDTQYFGPGTRLTVL.